A selection of T cell receptor beta chains follows, all from one sample in a study of blood T cell repertoires in COVID-19. The protocol was immunoSEQ multiplex PCR, while the TCRdb copy is restricted to in-frame clones and leaves out a portion. The profile shows 300,000 or so clones, 86% of them singletons. Input material: peripheral blood. The receptors originated from a woman aged 50 to 60 with acute or convalescent COVID-19. Both conserved end residues are part of each CDR3. The order of the fields is J gene, V gene, CDR3 protein.

>TRBJ2-7|TRBV2
CASRLDRSEQYF
>TRBJ2-3|TRBV28
CASSPDSNTQYF
>TRBJ2-3|TRBV3-1/TRBV3-2
CASAGSATDTQYF
>TRBJ1-5|TRBV23-1
CASSQSRTGNQPQHF
>TRBJ1-1|TRBV3-1/TRBV3-2
CASTKDRGEAFF
>TRBJ1-6|TRBV30
CACPGGGTYNSPLHF
>TRBJ1-2|TRBV9
CASSEGTGGSYGYTF
>TRBJ1-5|TRBV19
CASSHGTGTSNQPQHF
>TRBJ1-4|TRBV5-1
CASSWGQSTNEKLFF
>TRBJ2-7|TRBV4-2
CASSHGTGAGSSYEQYF
>TRBJ2-3|TRBV29-1
CSVEGPGSPSTDTQYF
>TRBJ1-2|TRBV7-9
CASSQRMGAYGYTF
>TRBJ1-5|TRBV7-2
CASSLARGLNQPQHF
>TRBJ1-5|TRBV27
CASSITGQGFQPQHF
>TRBJ2-5|TRBV5-1
CASSLTPEETQYF
>TRBJ1-1|TRBV28
CASTFSAARNTEAFF
>TRBJ1-1|TRBV6-5
CASSYLPGQGRTEAFF
>TRBJ1-1|TRBV2
CASSERKGGTEAFF
>TRBJ1-5|TRBV3-1/TRBV3-2
CASSQGLRGNQPQHF
>TRBJ1-3|TRBV3-1/TRBV3-2
CASSQVRTGVFSGNTIYF
>TRBJ2-1|TRBV19
CASSIRRAYNEQFF
>TRBJ2-7|TRBV5-1
CASSSIAGGPYEQYF
>TRBJ2-5|TRBV6-2/TRBV6-3
CASSRASGMETQYF
>TRBJ2-1|TRBV5-6
CASSLVSAGGKNEQFF
>TRBJ1-2|TRBV19
CAGRKGGADGYTF
>TRBJ2-3|TRBV7-3
CASSPTGTDTQYF
>TRBJ2-7|TRBV28
CASSPQGVTYEQYF
>TRBJ1-1|TRBV7-2
CASSPRLVNTEAFF
>TRBJ1-4|TRBV4-1
CASSQDTSKGQRNEKLFF
>TRBJ2-1|TRBV27
CASSFRGLPYNEQFF
>TRBJ1-5|TRBV7-9
CASSSQQGHQPQHF
>TRBJ2-5|TRBV18
CASSYTGETQYF
>TRBJ1-2|TRBV2
CASTQGSYGYTF
>TRBJ1-1|TRBV4-1
CASSQDWAAVRTEAFF
>TRBJ2-7|TRBV19
CASSFGLAGTYEQYF
>TRBJ2-5|TRBV5-1
CASSLRSSGEETQYF
>TRBJ1-6|TRBV19
CASSDRGRGTNSPLHF
>TRBJ2-5|TRBV2
CACGLAEKETQYF
>TRBJ2-1|TRBV2
CASMAGLAGAGEQFF
>TRBJ2-1|TRBV14
CASSQVWLSDEQFF
>TRBJ2-1|TRBV15
CATSRGTSGNFEQFF
>TRBJ1-5|TRBV7-9
CASSPTRVTEGQHF
>TRBJ2-1|TRBV7-9
CASSPREGLWGEQFF
>TRBJ1-1|TRBV10-3
CAISESLLFAFF
>TRBJ1-1|TRBV5-4
CASSFRQGNTEAFF
>TRBJ2-7|TRBV2
CASIRAGPEQYF
>TRBJ2-3|TRBV15
CATSRPPRQGDTDTQYF
>TRBJ2-7|TRBV2
CASIASGDPSEQYF
>TRBJ2-7|TRBV19
CASSTLAGAHYEQYF
>TRBJ2-7|TRBV6-2/TRBV6-3
CASSLGGYEQYF